These T cell receptor beta chains were read from a single sample in a study of early T cells in non-severe SARS-CoV-2 infection. MiXCR, applied by TCRdb to the 5' RACE reads, yields one record per CDR3 protein. The top ten clones hold around 4.9% of a sample with 85,000 to 100,000 distinct CDR3 sequences, 15% to 20% of them seen once. Sequencing used whole blood, obtained at baseline. The receptors here all came from an adult who was a healthcare worker with PCR-confirmed SARS-CoV-2 infection or an uninfected control (not recorded which). The CDR3 runs from the conserved cysteine through the conserved F or W. D genes are given only for firm matches.

cdr3_aa	v_call	j_call	d_call
CASSSSGRGAPTDTQYF	TRBV11-2	TRBJ2-3	TRBD2
CASSLWVQRERGDTQYF	TRBV11-2	TRBJ2-3	TRBD2
CSASGVLTRPYEQYF	TRBV20-1	TRBJ2-7	.
CASRQGAGEQYF	TRBV7-9	TRBJ2-7	TRBD1
CSAPQYEKLFF	TRBV20-1	TRBJ1-4	.
CASSPPEGLGTEAFF	TRBV18	TRBJ1-1	.
CSARSPADYNEQFF	TRBV20-1	TRBJ2-1	.
CASSSVRSLDTQYF	TRBV28	TRBJ2-3	.
CSVVGVSGRETQYF	TRBV29-1	TRBJ2-5	.
CASSSIGTQYF	TRBV28	TRBJ2-3	.
CASSRDRLTDTQYF	TRBV7-8	TRBJ2-3	.
CASSPGPGNTIYF	TRBV10-2	TRBJ1-3	.
CASSLPADRGSKFF	TRBV27	TRBJ2-1	TRBD1
CSARGPPLLYEQYF	TRBV20-1	TRBJ2-7	.
CASRRTGLGSTDTQYF	TRBV6-5	TRBJ2-3	TRBD1
CASSNAISGSTDTQYF	TRBV7-9	TRBJ2-3	.
CASSRPGMFADTQYF	TRBV12-3/TRBV12-4	TRBJ2-3	.
CARRGATHEQFF	TRBV3-1	TRBJ2-1	.
CATQDTNTGELFF	TRBV2	TRBJ2-2	.
CASSRDRGIGSQYF	TRBV6-5	TRBJ2-5	.
CASSFVAGQGSYEQYF	TRBV7-8	TRBJ2-7	TRBD2
CASSFGQFSGQYF	TRBV12-3/TRBV12-4	TRBJ2-7	.
CASSSPLSSYNEQFF	TRBV7-6	TRBJ2-1	.
CASSEHGISQYF	TRBV25-1	TRBJ2-5	.
CATSLRSSAYNEQFF	TRBV15	TRBJ2-1	.
CATSPGTINEKLFF	TRBV6-2/TRBV6-3	TRBJ1-4	.
CASSLLGQDAGYTF	TRBV28	TRBJ1-2	TRBD1
CSASGGVNQPQHF	TRBV20-1	TRBJ1-5	.
CSAYPEQYF	TRBV20-1	TRBJ2-7	.
CSASGPLATGTAETQYF	TRBV20-1	TRBJ2-5	.
CASSQVGGNYGYTF	TRBV14	TRBJ1-2	.
CASSTLSGQESYNEQFF	TRBV12-3/TRBV12-4	TRBJ2-1	TRBD1
CSVVVSGSYEQYF	TRBV29-1	TRBJ2-7	TRBD2
CASGEAGGEQFF	TRBV12-3/TRBV12-4	TRBJ2-1	.
CASSVSRLVGEQYF	TRBV7-9	TRBJ2-7	.
CASSQETSGNYEQFF	TRBV3-1	TRBJ2-1	TRBD2
CASSLAGGREQYF	TRBV28	TRBJ2-7	TRBD2
CASGRGGEKLFF	TRBV12-3/TRBV12-4	TRBJ1-4	.
CASSLMGLAGGGPYNEQFF	TRBV28	TRBJ2-1	TRBD2
CATSRDEFGRQTTQYF	TRBV15	TRBJ2-3	TRBD2
CASAASGRRNEQFF	TRBV5-4	TRBJ2-1	TRBD2
CASSLVGKTEAFF	TRBV7-9	TRBJ1-1	.
CASSRLAGGLETQYF	TRBV5-4	TRBJ2-5	TRBD2
CSATPGGINANQPQHF	TRBV20-1	TRBJ1-5	TRBD1
CASRGELREQYF	TRBV10-2	TRBJ2-7	.
CASSSRTGSNEKLFF	TRBV7-8	TRBJ1-4	TRBD1
CASSLVQGPQYF	TRBV7-7	TRBJ2-5	.
CASSLSLQAGYGDEQFF	TRBV27	TRBJ2-1	.